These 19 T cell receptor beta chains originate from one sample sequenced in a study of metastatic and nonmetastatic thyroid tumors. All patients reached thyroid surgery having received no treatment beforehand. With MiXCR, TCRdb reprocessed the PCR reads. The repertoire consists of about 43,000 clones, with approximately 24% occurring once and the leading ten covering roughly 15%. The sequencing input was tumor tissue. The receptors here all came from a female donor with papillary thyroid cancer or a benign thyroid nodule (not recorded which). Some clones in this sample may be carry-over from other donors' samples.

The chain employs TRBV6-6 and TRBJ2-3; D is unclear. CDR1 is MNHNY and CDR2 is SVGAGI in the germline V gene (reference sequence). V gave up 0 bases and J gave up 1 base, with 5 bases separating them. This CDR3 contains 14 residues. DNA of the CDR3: TGTGCCAGCAGTTACTCGAGCGGCACAGATACGCAGTATTTT. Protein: CASSYSSGTDTQYF.

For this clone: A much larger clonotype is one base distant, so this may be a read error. The CDR3 is CASSESYRGHYEQYF. The CDR3 DNA follows: TGTGCCAGCAGCGAGTCGTACAGGGGGCACTACGAGCAGTACTTC. The gene calls are TRBV5-4 and TRBJ2-7; TRBD1 agrees at 9 bases. Germline CDR1 SGHNT, CDR2 YYREEE (reference sequence). Trimming took 4 bases from V and 3 from J; bases not matched to a gene: 8. The CDR3 contains 15 residues.

The CDR3 coding sequence is TGCGCCAGCAGCTTACGGACAGAACTAAACTATGGCTACACCTTC. Translating gives CASSLRTELNYGYTF. The rearrangement uses TRBV5-1 and TRBJ1-2; tentative D call: TRBD1 (6 bases). With 2 bases removed from V and 2 bases from J, the gap between germline ends came to 13 bases. Germline V gene sequence: CDR1 SGHRS, CDR2 YFSETQ. CDR3 length: 15 residues.

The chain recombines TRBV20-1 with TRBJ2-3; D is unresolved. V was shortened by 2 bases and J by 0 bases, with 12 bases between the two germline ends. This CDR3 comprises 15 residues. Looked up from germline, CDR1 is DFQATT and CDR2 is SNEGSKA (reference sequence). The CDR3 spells CSARSFVGSTDTQYF. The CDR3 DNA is TGCAGTGCTAGAAGCTTCGTCGGGAGCACAGATACGCAGTATTTT.

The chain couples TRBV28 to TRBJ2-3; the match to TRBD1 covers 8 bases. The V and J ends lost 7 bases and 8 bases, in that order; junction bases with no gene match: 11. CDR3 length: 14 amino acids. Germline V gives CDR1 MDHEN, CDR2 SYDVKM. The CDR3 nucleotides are TGTGCCAGCATCTACGCAGGGGGCCGGTTTACGCAGTATTTT. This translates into CASIYAGGRFTQYF.

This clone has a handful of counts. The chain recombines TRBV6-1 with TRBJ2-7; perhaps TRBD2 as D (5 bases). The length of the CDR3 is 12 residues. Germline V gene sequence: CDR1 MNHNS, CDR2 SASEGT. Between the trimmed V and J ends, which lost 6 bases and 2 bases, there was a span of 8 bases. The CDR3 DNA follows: TGTGCCAGCAGGACCGGGGCCTACGAGCAGTACTTC. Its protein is CASRTGAYEQYF.

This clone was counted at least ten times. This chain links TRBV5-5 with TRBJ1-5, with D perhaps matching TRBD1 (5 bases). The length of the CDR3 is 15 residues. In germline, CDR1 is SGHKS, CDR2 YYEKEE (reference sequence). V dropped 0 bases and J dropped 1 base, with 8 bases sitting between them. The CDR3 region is CASSLEGYSNQPQHF. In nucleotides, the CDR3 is TGTGCCAGCAGCTTGGAGGGGTACAGCAATCAGCCCCAGCATTTT. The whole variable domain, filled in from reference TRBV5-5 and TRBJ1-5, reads DAGVTQSPTHLIKTRGQQVTLRCSPISGHKSVSWYQQVLGQGPQFIFQYYEKEERGRGNFPDRFSARQFPNYSSELNVNALLLGDSALYLCASSLEGYSNQPQHFGDGTRLSIL.

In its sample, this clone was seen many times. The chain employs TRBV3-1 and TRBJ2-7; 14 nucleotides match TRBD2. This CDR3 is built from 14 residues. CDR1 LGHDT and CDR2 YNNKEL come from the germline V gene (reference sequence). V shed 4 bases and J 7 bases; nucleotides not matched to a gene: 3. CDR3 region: CASSLGLAGEEQYF. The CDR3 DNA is TGTGCCAGCAGCCTGGGACTAGCGGGAGAAGAGCAGTACTTC.

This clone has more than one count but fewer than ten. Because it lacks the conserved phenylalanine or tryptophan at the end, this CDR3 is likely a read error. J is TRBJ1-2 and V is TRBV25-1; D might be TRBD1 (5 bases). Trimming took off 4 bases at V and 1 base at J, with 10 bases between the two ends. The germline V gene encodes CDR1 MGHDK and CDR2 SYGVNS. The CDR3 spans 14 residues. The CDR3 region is CASSADMNNYGYTI. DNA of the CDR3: TGTGCCAGCAGTGCGGACATGAATAACTATGGCTACACCATC.

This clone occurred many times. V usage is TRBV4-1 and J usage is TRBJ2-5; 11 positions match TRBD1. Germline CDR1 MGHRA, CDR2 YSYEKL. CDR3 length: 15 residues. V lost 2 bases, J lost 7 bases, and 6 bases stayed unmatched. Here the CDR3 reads CASSQKGGQGGTQYF. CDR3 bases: TGCGCCAGCAGCCAAAAGGGGGGACAGGGGGGGACCCAGTACTTC.

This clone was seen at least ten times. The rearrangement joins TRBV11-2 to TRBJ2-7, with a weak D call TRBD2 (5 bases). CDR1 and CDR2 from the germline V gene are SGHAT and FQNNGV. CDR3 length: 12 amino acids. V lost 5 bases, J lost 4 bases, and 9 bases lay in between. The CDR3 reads CASSPTGYEQYF. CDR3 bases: TGTGCCAGCAGCCCCACGGGGTACGAGCAGTACTTC.

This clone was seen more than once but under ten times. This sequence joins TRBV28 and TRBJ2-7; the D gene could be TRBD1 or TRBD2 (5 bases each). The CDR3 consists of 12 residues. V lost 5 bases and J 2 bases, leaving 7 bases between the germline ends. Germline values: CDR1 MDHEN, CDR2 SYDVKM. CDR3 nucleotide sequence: TGTGCCAGCAGTCGGGGCACCTACGAGCAGTACTTC. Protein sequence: CASSRGTYEQYF.

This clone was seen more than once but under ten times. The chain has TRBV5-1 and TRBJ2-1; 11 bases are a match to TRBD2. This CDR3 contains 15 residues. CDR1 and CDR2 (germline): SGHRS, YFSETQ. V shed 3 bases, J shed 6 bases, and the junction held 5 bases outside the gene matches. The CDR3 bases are TGCGCCAGCAGCTCTCTAGCGGGAGGCAGCAATGAGCAGTTCTTC. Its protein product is CASSSLAGGSNEQFF.

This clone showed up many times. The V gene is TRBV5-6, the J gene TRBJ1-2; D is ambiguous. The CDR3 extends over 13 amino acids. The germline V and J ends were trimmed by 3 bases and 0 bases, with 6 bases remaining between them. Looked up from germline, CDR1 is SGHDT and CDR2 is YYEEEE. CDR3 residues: CASSSGPNYGYTF. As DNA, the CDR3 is TGTGCCAGCAGCTCGGGCCCTAACTATGGCTACACCTTC.

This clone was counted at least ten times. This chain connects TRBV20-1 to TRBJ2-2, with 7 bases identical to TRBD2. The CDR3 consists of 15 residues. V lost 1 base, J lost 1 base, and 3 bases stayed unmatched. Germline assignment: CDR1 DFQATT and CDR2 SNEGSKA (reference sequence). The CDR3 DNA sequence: TGCAGTGCTAGAGGGACTAGGGGGAACACCGGGGAGCTGTTTTTT. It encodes CSARGTRGNTGELFF.

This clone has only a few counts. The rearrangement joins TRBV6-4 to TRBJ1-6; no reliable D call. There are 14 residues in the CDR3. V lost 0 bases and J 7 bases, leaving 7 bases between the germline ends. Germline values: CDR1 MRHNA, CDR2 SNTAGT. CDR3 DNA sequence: TGTGCCAGCAGTGACTCAGCGACAAATTCACCCCTCCACTTT. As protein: CASSDSATNSPLHF.

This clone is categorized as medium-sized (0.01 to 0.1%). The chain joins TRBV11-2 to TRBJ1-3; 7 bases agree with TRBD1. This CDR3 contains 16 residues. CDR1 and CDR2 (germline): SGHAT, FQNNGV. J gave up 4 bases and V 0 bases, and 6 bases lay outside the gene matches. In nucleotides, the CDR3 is TGTGCCAGCAGCTTAGACCCGACAGGGTTCGGAAACACCATATATTTT. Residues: CASSLDPTGFGNTIYF. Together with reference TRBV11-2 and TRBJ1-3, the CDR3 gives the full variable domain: EAGVAQSPRYKIIEKRQSVAFWCNPISGHATLYWYQQILGQGPKLLIQFQNNGVVDDSQLPKDRFSAERLKGVDSTLKIQPAKLEDSAVYLCASSLDPTGFGNTIYFGEGSWLTVV.

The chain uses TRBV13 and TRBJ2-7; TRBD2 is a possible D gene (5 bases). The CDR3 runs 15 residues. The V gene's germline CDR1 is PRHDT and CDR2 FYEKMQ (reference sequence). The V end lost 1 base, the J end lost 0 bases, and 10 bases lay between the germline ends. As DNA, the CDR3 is TGTGCCAGCAGCTTAGTTCCGCGGGCCTCCTACGAGCAGTACTTC. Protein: CASSLVPRASYEQYF.

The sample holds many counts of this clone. CDR3 loop: CASSYDRQSYNEQFF. DNA of the CDR3: TGTGCCAGCAGTTACGACAGGCAATCCTACAATGAGCAGTTCTTC. V gene TRBV6-6 combines with J gene TRBJ2-1; a possible D gene is TRBD1 (6 bases). CDR3 length equals 15 residues. The V gene's germline CDR1 is MNHNY and CDR2 SVGAGI (reference sequence). Trimming shortened V by 2 bases and J by 1 base, and 9 bases separated the two germline ends.